The rows below give T cell receptor beta chains drawn from one sample of a study of blood T cell repertoires in COVID-19. Sequenced by immunoSEQ multiplex PCR; TCRdb stores in-frame clones only, minus some. The sample yields about 300,000 clones, roughly 90% seen once. Material: PBMCs or T cells enriched from blood (not recorded which). These receptors originate from a young woman with acute COVID-19. The conserved cysteine and the conserved F or W are not part of the CDR3 here.

length	V	J	CDR3
13	TRBV3-1/TRBV3-2	TRBJ1-2	ASSHQQTGAYGYT
13	TRBV7-9	TRBJ2-5	ASSLVASLQETQY
13	TRBV19	TRBJ1-5	ASRYTFHSNQPQH
12	TRBV30	TRBJ2-1	AWRRAGDYNEQF
11	TRBV2	TRBJ1-5	ASRPGSNQPQH
13	TRBV19	TRBJ1-1	ASSLSRTGILEAF
11	TRBV18	TRBJ1-6	ASSRDRNSPLH
12	TRBV19	TRBJ2-7	ASSPDISPYEQY
11	TRBV5-6	TRBJ1-1	ASSFTGKAEAF
12	TRBV29-1	TRBJ1-2	SVLISIGVYGYT
13	TRBV5-1	TRBJ2-5	ASSAGQGRGETQY
13	TRBV28	TRBJ2-2	ASYHHGRDTGELF
11	TRBV9	TRBJ1-3	ASSVAGRNTIY
13	TRBV6-1	TRBJ1-2	ASSEQGAINYGYT
14	TRBV9	TRBJ1-6	ASSPYPQGADSPLH
14	TRBV27	TRBJ1-4	ASSLSMAGDNEKLF
13	TRBV28	TRBJ1-3	ASSLSKGQGNTIY
12	TRBV28	TRBJ1-2	ASTPGLANYGYT
12	TRBV28	TRBJ1-1	ASSADGGNTEAF
14	TRBV28	TRBJ2-7	ASSLDLGQTYQGQY
11	TRBV6-5	TRBJ1-1	ASSYSLNTEAF
14	TRBV5-1	TRBJ2-2	ASSLALAGSTGELF
15	TRBV16	TRBJ1-1	ASSQSPPGGGNTEAF
13	TRBV10-3	TRBJ2-3	AISGTRLSTDTQY
11	TRBV6-4	TRBJ1-2	ASSALGQGSYT
12	TRBV5-6	TRBJ2-5	ASSLGLVEETQY
13	TRBV27	TRBJ1-1	ASSPRISPNTEAF
16	TRBV10-1	TRBJ2-3	ASSERTSGSVGADTQY
13	TRBV28	TRBJ1-5	ATGRGLNSNQPQH